This record looks at one TCR beta chain sequence and its context. This sample also contains other DNA sequences that code for the same CDR3. Trimming stripped 4 bases from V and 5 bases from J, with 5 bases between. This CDR3 spans 11 amino acids. The germline V gene encodes CDR1 MNHEY and CDR2 SVGAGI. PCR involved 60 Vbeta and 13 Jbeta primers. Using immunoSEQ multiplex PCR, the repertoire was profiled, and TCRdb retains in-frame clones only, with some absent. The sample has some 170,000 clones, approximately 80% seen once. This entry comes from a study of cytomegalovirus exposure and HLA in healthy donors.

This TCR was recovered from a man aged 35 to 55 in good health and CMV-seronegative. The specimen was PBMCs. This chain links TRBV6-5 with TRBJ1-1; no clear D. This CDR3 is CASSSGTEAFF. In DNA form, the CDR3 reads TGTGCCAGCAGTTCGGGGACTGAAGCTTTCTTT.